The 19 T cell receptor beta chains listed next were all sequenced from one sample in a study of T cell responses to AZD1222 COVID-19 vaccine (dated by TCRdb to the early 2020s). The sample's time point label is to be understood as: baseline before first vaccination. In light of the paper, this sample's treatment or condition label describes: meningococcal conjugate vaccine given as trial control. Library construction relied on the immunoSEQ multiplex PCR assay. The clones in this table, taken by TCRdb from immuneACCESS, are in-frame only. Not every clone is retained; where verified, under half of the shortfall comes from an unresolved V gene, and the cause of the rest is unknown. This sample holds around 110,000 clones; roughly 85% were observed only once. In total, the top ten clones hold about 4% of the sample. Sequencing used peripheral blood, obtained on day 0 of MenACWY control vaccination. The receptors were gathered from an adult in good health.

The rearrangement links TRBV11-2 to TRBJ2-2; 7 nucleotides agree with TRBD1. After removal of 5 bases from V and 6 bases from J, the junction contained 9 bases not matched to a gene. Per germline, CDR1 SGHAT and CDR2 FQNNGV. The CDR3 is 15 residues long. The CDR3 nucleotides are TGTGCCAGCAGCGAGGGACAGATGGTACCCGGGGAGCTGTTTTTT. This sequence encodes CASSEGQMVPGELFF.

The V and J genes are TRBV3-1 (or the pseudogene TRBV3-2) and TRBJ1-6; D is uncertain. V was trimmed by 6 bases and J by 5 bases, leaving 2 bases between them. The CDR3 covers 11 residues. The germline CDR1 and CDR2 sequences are LGHDT and YNNKEL (reference sequence). CDR3: CASSHNSPLHF. The CDR3 coding sequence is TGTGCCAGCAGTCATAATTCACCCCTCCACTTT.

This clone was recorded a few times. The chain employs TRBV7-3 and TRBJ2-2; 7 bases align to TRBD1. The V segment lost 4 bases and the J segment 7 bases; nucleotides outside the gene matches: 12. Germline loops: CDR1 SGHTA, CDR2 FQGTGA. This CDR3 comprises 16 residues. The CDR3 region is CASSSHRDRGGGELFF. In DNA form, the CDR3 reads TGTGCCAGCAGCTCCCACCGGGACAGAGGGGGCGGGGAGCTGTTTTTT.

This chain links TRBV27 with TRBJ1-6, with TRBD1 as a possible D gene (5 bases). V was clipped by 2 bases and J by 6 bases, with 17 bases between them. Germline V gives CDR1 MNHEY, CDR2 SMNVEV (reference sequence). The CDR3 is 17 amino acids. The CDR3 loop reads CASSLTGLWGLNSPLHF. Here the CDR3 DNA reads TGTGCCAGCAGTTTAACGGGACTTTGGGGTCTTAATTCACCCCTCCACTTT.

The chain carries TRBV29-1 and TRBJ1-1; TRBD1 aligns across 10 bases. The CDR3 contains 15 residues. The germline V gene encodes CDR1 SQVTM and CDR2 ANQGSEA. V lost 4 bases, J lost 3 bases, and 8 bases stayed unmatched. The CDR3 here is CSVAGQGNPDTEAFF. The CDR3 DNA reads TGCAGCGTTGCGGGACAGGGGAATCCAGACACTGAAGCTTTCTTT.

The chain links TRBV7-2 to TRBJ1-6; D uncertain. V lost 2 bases to trimming and J lost 10 bases, with 6 bases between them. CDR1 is SGHTA and CDR2 is FQGNSA in the germline V gene. The CDR3 length is 12 residues. The CDR3 here is CASSLQRSPLHF. Written as DNA, the CDR3 is TGTGCCAGCAGCTTACAACGGTCACCCCTCCACTTT.

The chain links TRBV29-1 to TRBJ2-2, with D unclear. The CDR3 has 11 amino acids. CDR1 is SQVTM and CDR2 is ANQGSEA in the germline V gene. Trimming shortened V by 4 bases and J by 5 bases, and 5 bases separated the two germline ends. Written as DNA, the CDR3 is TGCAGCGTTGGGAGTACCGGGGAGCTGTTTTTT. It yields the protein CSVGSTGELFF.

This clone was seen a single time. The rearrangement uses TRBV29-1 and TRBJ1-2, with D maybe TRBD1 (5 bases). The CDR3 has 12 residues. CDR1 is SQVTM, CDR2 ANQGSEA, per germline. The V end was cut by 8 bases, the J end by 2 bases, with 12 bases between. CDR3 bases: TGCAGCCTATTCCAGGGAAACTATGGCTACACCTTC. It yields the protein CSLFQGNYGYTF.

Here the CDR3 DNA reads TGTGCCAGCAGAACTACCGGGGCAGGGTATAAGAGAACCCAGTACTTC. Protein product: CASRTTGAGYKRTQYF. The rearrangement joins TRBV7-2 to TRBJ2-5; D might be TRBD1 or TRBD2, each matching 5 bases. Germline loops: CDR1 SGHTA, CDR2 FQGNSA. V was shortened by 6 bases and J by 8 bases, with 25 bases between the two germline ends. The CDR3 sequence is 16 residues long.

In regard to this clone: Other DNA sequences within the sample encode an identical CDR3. The chain carries TRBV28 and TRBJ1-2; D is undetermined. Germline V gives CDR1 MDHEN, CDR2 SYDVKM. This CDR3 is built from 12 residues. Deletions cut 2 bases from V and 4 bases from J, with 5 bases between. The CDR3 region is CASSLGSYGYTF. The CDR3 bases are TGTGCCAGCAGTTTAGGTTCCTATGGCTACACCTTC.

The chain combines TRBV6-5 with TRBJ2-7; 14 nucleotides line up with TRBD2. The junction had 4 bases not matched to a gene; V was cut back by 6 bases and J by 3 bases. Germline CDR1 MNHEY, CDR2 SVGAGI. The CDR3 spans 15 residues. The DNA of the CDR3 is TGTGCCAGCAGAGGGACTAGCGGGGGTGGCTACGAGCAGTACTTC. This translates into CASRGTSGGGYEQYF.

V gene TRBV19 combines with J gene TRBJ2-7; either TRBD1 or TRBD2 may supply D (5 bases each). V was shortened by 5 bases and J by 3 bases, with 5 bases between the two germline ends. CDR1 and CDR2 (germline): LNHDA, SQIVND (reference sequence). The CDR3 is made up of 11 amino acids. CDR3: CASSGGYEQYF. The CDR3 nucleotides read TGTGCCAGTAGTGGGGGCTACGAGCAGTACTTC.

The chain couples TRBV9 to TRBJ1-1; 11 bases map to TRBD1. Germline CDR1 SGDLS, CDR2 YYNGEE. The CDR3 spans 15 residues. The trim removed 4 bases at V and 3 bases at J, leaving 5 bases unmatched. CDR3 nucleotide sequence: TGTGCCAGCAGCCCGGGGACAGGGGGGTACACTGAAGCTTTCTTT. Translation gives CASSPGTGGYTEAFF.

V gene TRBV19 combines with J gene TRBJ2-7; 10 bases are shared with TRBD1. This CDR3 region has 17 residues. Looked up from germline, CDR1 is LNHDA and CDR2 is SQIVND (reference sequence). The ends lost 5 bases at V and 0 bases at J; junction bases unmatched: 10. Here the CDR3 reads CASSPGTGVAGSYEQYF. The CDR3 nucleotides read TGTGCCAGTAGTCCCGGGACAGGGGTTGCGGGCTCCTACGAGCAGTACTTC.

The chain employs TRBV5-1 and TRBJ1-1; TRBD1 aligns across 10 bases. Germline lookup yields CDR1 SGHRS and CDR2 YFSETQ. The CDR3 totals 15 residues. The V segment lost 2 bases and the J segment 4 bases; nucleotides outside the gene matches: 5. The CDR3 sequence: CASSLPGTGVTEAFF. Here the CDR3 DNA reads TGCGCCAGCAGCTTACCCGGGACAGGGGTCACTGAAGCTTTCTTT.

The V and J genes are TRBV4-1 and TRBJ2-7, with D uncertain. V gave up 2 bases and J gave up 0 bases, with 14 bases separating them. Germline CDR1 MGHRA, CDR2 YSYEKL. This CDR3 has 16 residues. The CDR3 DNA reads as TGCGCCAGCAGCCAAATGGACCCGGATCCCTCCTACGAGCAGTACTTC. Its translation: CASSQMDPDPSYEQYF.

This clone was detected once. The chain carries TRBV12-3 or TRBV12-4 and TRBJ1-5; 7 nucleotides match TRBD1. The V and J ends lost 7 bases and 2 bases, in that order; junction bases with no gene match: 2. The CDR3 runs to 13 residues. The CDR3 bases are TGTGCCAGCATAGGGACAGGCAATCAGCCCCAGCATTTT. It translates to CASIGTGNQPQHF.

The rearrangement joins TRBV15 to TRBJ2-3; 10 nucleotides agree with TRBD1. J was trimmed by 6 bases and V by 3 bases; bases with no gene match: 12. Germline assignment: CDR1 LNHNV and CDR2 YYDKDF (reference sequence). The CDR3 is made up of 17 amino acids. CDR3 nucleotides: TGTGCCACCAGCAGCGCTCGATGGGACAGGGGTCTCGATACGCAGTATTTT. This sequence encodes CATSSARWDRGLDTQYF.

This sequence joins TRBV4-2 and TRBJ1-6; D unresolved. The CDR3 runs 16 residues. CDR1 LGHNA and CDR2 YNFKEQ come from the germline V gene. The V end lost 4 bases, the J end lost 0 bases, and 10 bases lay between the germline ends. CDR3 nucleotides: TGTGCCAGCAGCCCCTCCCGGGCCTCCTATAATTCACCCCTCCACTTT. Amino acids: CASSPSRASYNSPLHF.